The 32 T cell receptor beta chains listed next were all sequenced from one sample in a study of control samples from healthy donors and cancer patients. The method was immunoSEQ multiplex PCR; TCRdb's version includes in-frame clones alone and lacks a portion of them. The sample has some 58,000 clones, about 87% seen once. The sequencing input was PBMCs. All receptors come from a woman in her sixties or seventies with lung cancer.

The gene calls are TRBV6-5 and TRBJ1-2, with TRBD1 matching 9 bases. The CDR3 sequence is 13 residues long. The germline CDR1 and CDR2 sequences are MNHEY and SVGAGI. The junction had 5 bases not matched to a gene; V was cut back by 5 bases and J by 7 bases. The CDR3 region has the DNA TGTGCCAGCAGTCTTCCGGGACAGGGTGGCTACACCTTC. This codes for CASSLPGQGGYTF.

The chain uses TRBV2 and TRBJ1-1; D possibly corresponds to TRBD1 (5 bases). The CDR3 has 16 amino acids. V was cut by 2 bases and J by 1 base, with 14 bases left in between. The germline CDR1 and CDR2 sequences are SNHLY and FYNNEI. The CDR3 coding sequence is TGTGCCAGCAGTGAAACTAGGTCAGGGAGGAACACTGAAGCTTTCTTT. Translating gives CASSETRSGRNTEAFF.

The CDR3 loop reads CASSSPSSTDTQYF. DNA for the CDR3: TGTGCCAGCAGCTCCCCCTCTAGCACAGATACGCAGTATTTT. The chain employs TRBV2 and TRBJ2-3; D uncertain. Trimming removed 6 bases at V and 0 bases at J, with 10 bases between. Germline V gene sequence: CDR1 SNHLY, CDR2 FYNNEI. The CDR3 sequence is 14 residues long.

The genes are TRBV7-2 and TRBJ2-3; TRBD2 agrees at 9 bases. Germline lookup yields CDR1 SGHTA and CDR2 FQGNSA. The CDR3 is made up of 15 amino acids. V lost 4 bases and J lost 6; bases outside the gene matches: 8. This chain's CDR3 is CASSSKAGGPDTQYF. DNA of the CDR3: TGTGCCAGCAGCTCGAAGGCGGGGGGGCCCGATACGCAGTATTTT.

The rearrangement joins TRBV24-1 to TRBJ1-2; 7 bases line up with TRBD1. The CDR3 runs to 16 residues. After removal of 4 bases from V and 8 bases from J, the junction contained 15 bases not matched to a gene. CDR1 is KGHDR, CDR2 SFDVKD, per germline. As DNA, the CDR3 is TGTGCCACCAGTGACCCCGGGACAGTGGGTTGGAGAGGCTACACCTTC. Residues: CATSDPGTVGWRGYTF.

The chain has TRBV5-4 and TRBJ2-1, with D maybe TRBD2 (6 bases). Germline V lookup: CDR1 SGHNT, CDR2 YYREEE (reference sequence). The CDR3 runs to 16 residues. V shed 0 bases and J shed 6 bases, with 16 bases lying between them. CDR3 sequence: CASSLAGQGGSNEQFF. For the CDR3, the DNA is TGTGCCAGCAGCTTGGCGGGGCAGGGAGGAAGCAATGAGCAGTTCTTC.

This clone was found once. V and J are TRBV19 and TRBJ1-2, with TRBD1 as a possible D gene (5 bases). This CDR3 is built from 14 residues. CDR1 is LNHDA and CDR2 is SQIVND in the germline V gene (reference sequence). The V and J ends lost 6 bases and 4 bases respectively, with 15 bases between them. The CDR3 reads CASSPTVSSYGYTF. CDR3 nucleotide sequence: TGTGCCAGTAGCCCGACAGTTTCGTCCTATGGCTACACCTTC.

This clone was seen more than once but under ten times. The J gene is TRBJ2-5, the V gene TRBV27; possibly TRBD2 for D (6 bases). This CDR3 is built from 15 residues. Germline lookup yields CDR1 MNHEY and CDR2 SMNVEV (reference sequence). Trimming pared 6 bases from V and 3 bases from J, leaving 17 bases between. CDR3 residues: CASSPRLAREETQYF. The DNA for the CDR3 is TGTGCCAGCAGCCCGAGGCTAGCGCGAGAAGAGACCCAGTACTTC.

The CDR3 loop is CAWSLQAGVRNTQYF. The CDR3 nucleotides read TGTGCCTGGAGTCTTCAAGCGGGAGTTAGGAATACGCAGTATTTT. The V gene is TRBV30, the J gene TRBJ2-3; TRBD2 matches at 8 bases. Germline V lookup: CDR1 GTSNPN, CDR2 SVGIG (reference sequence). The V segment lost 2 bases and the J segment 7 bases; nucleotides outside the gene matches: 11. This CDR3 region has 15 residues. Drawing the rest from reference TRBV30 and TRBJ2-3, the complete variable domain is SQTIHQWPATLVQPVGSPLSLECTVEGTSNPNLYWYRQAAGRGLQLLFYSVGIGQISSEVPQNLSASRPQDRQFILSSKKLLLSDSGFYLCAWSLQAGVRNTQYFGPGTRLTVL.

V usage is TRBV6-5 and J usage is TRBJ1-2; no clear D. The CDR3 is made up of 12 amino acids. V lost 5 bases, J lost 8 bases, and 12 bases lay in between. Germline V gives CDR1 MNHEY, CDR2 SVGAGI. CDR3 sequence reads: CASSNVPRGYTF. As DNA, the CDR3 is TGTGCCAGCAGTAATGTCCCGAGGGGCTACACCTTC.

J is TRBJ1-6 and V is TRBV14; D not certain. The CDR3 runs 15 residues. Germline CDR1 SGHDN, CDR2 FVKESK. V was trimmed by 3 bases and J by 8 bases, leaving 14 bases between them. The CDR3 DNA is TGTGCCAGCAGCCACCTCCCGGGAGTTGATTCACCCCTCCACTTT. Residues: CASSHLPGVDSPLHF.

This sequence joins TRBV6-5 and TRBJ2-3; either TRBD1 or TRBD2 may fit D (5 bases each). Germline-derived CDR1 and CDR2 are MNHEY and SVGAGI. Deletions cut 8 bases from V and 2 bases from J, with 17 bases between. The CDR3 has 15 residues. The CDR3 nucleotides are TGTGCCAGCCAAAACTCCGGGACGAACACAGATACGCAGTATTTT. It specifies CASQNSGTNTDTQYF.

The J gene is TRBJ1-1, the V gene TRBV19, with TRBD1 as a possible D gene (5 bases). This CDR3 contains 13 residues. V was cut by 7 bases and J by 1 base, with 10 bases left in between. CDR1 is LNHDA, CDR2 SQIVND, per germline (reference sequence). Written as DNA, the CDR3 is TGTGCCAGTACAGGGCGAAAGAACACTGAAGCTTTCTTT. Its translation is CASTGRKNTEAFF.

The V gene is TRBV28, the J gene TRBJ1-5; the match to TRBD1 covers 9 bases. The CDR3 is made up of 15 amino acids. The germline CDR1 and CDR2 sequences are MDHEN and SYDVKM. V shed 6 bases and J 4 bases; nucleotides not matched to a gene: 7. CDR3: CASRLSGTGNQPQHF. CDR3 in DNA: TGTGCCAGCAGATTAAGTGGGACAGGGAATCAGCCCCAGCATTTT. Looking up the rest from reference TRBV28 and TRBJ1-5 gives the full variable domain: DVKVTQSSRYLVKRTGEKVFLECVQDMDHENMFWYRQDPGLGLRLIYFSYDVKMKEKGDIPEGYSVSREKKERFSLILESASTNQTSMYLCASRLSGTGNQPQHFGDGTRLSIL.

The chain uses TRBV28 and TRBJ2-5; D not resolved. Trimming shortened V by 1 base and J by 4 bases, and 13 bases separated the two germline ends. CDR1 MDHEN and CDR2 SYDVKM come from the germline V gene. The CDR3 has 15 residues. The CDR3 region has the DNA TGTGCCAGCAGTTTATTTCTGGGAAGTGGAGAGACCCAGTACTTC. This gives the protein CASSLFLGSGETQYF.

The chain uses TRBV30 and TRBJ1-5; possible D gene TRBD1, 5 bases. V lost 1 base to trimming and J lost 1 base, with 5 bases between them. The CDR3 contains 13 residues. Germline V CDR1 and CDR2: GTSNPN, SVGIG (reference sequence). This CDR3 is CAWSGGSNQPQHF. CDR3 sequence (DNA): TGTGCCTGGAGTGGGGGGAGCAATCAGCCCCAGCATTTT.

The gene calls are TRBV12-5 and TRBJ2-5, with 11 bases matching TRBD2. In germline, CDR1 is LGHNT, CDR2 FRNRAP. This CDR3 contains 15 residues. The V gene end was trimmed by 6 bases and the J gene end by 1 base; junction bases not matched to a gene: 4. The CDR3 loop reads CASGPGLAVQETQYF. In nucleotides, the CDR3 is TGTGCTAGTGGGCCGGGACTAGCGGTCCAAGAGACCCAGTACTTC.

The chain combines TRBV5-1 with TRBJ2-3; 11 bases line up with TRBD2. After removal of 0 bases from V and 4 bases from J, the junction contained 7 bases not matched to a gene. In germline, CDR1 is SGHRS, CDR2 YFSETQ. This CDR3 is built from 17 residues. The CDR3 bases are TGCGCCAGCAGCTTGGGTGCCTTAGCGGGGGGGCCAGATACGCAGTATTTT. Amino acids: CASSLGALAGGPDTQYF.

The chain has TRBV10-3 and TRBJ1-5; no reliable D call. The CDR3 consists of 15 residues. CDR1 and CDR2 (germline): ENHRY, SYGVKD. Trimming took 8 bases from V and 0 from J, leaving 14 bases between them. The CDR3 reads CAIGSTDHSNQPQHF. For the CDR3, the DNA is TGTGCCATCGGATCTACAGATCATAGCAATCAGCCCCAGCATTTT.

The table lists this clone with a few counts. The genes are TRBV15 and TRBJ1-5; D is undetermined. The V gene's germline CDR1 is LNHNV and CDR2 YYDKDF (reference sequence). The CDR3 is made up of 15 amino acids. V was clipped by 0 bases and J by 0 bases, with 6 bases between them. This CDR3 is CATSRDFVSNQPQHF. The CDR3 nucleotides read TGTGCCACCAGCAGAGATTTTGTTAGCAATCAGCCCCAGCATTTT.

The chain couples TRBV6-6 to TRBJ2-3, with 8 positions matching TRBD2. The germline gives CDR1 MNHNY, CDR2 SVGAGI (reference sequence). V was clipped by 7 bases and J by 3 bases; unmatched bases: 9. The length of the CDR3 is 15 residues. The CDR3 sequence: CASILSGLATDTQYF. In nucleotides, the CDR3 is TGTGCCAGCATTCTCTCAGGACTAGCAACAGATACGCAGTATTTT.

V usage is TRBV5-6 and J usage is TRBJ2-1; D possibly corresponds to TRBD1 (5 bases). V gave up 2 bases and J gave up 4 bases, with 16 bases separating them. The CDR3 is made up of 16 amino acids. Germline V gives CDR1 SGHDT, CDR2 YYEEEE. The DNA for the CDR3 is TGTGCCAGCAGCTTAAGACAGACAGCGACGTACAATGAGCAGTTCTTC. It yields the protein CASSLRQTATYNEQFF.

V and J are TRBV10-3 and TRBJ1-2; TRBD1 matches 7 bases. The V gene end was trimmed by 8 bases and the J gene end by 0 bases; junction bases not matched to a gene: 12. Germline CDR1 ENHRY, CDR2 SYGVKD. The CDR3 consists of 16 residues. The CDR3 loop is CAIGSQGTSANYGYTF. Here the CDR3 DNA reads TGTGCCATCGGTTCACAGGGGACATCAGCTAACTATGGCTACACCTTC.

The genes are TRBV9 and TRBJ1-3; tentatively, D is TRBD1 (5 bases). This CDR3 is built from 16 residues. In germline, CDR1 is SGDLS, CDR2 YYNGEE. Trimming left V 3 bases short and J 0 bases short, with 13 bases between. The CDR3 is CASSGGTVSSGNTIYF. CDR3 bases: TGTGCCAGCAGCGGGGGGACGGTGAGCTCTGGAAACACCATATATTTT.

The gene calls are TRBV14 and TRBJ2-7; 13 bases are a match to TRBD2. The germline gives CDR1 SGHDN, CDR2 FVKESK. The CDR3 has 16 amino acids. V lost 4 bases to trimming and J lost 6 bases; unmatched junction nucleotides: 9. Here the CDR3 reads CASSRGLAGVMGEQYF. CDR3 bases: TGTGCCAGCAGCCGAGGACTAGCGGGGGTGATGGGCGAGCAGTACTTC.

The CDR3 loop is CASSTGTGKGEQYF. In nucleotides, the CDR3 is TGTGCCAGCTCTACCGGGACAGGGAAAGGCGAGCAGTACTTC. This chain connects TRBV18 to TRBJ2-7; 9 bases fit TRBD1. V shed 6 bases and J 6 bases; nucleotides not matched to a gene: 9. This CDR3 region has 14 residues. Germline loops: CDR1 KGHSH, CDR2 LQKENI.

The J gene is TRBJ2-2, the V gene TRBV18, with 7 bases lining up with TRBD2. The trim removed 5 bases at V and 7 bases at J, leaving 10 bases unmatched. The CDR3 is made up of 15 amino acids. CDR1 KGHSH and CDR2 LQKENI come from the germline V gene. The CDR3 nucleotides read TGTGCCAGCTCATCGCGGACTAGTCATGTCGGGGAGCTGTTTTTT. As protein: CASSSRTSHVGELFF.

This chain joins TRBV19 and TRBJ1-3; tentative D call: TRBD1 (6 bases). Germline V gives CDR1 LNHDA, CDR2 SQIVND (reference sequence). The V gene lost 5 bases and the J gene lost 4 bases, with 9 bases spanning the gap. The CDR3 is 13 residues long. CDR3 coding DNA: TGTGCCAGTAGTGGGACACCCGGAAACACCATATATTTT. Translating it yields CASSGTPGNTIYF.

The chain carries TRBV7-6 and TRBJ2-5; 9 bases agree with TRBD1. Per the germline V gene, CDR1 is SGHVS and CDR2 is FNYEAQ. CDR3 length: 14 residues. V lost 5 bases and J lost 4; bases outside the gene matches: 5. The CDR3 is CASSRTGEGETQYF. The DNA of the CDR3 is TGTGCCAGCAGCCGGACAGGGGAGGGAGAGACCCAGTACTTC. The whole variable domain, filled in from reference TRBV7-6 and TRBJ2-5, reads GAGVSQSPRYKVTKRGQDVALRCDPISGHVSLYWYRQALGQGPEFLTYFNYEAQQDKSGLPNDRFSAERPEGSISTLTIQRTEQRDSAMYRCASSRTGEGETQYFGPGTRLLVL.

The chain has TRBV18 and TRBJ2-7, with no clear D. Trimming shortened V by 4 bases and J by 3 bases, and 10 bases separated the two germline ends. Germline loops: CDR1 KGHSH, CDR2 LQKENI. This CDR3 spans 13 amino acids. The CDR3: CASSLGVGYEQYF. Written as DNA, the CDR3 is TGTGCCAGCTCACTTGGGGTCGGCTACGAGCAGTACTTC. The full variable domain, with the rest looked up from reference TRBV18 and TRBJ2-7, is NAGVMQNPRHLVRRRGQEARLRCSPMKGHSHVYWYRQLPEEGLKFMVYLQKENIIDESGMPKERFSAEFPKEGPSILRIQQVVRGDSAAYFCASSLGVGYEQYFGPGTRLTVT.

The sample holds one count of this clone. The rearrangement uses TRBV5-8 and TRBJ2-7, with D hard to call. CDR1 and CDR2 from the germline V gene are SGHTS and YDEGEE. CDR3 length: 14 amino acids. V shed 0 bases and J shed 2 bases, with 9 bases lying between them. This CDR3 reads CASSLAYTPYEQYF. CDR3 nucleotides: TGTGCCAGCAGCTTGGCGTATACCCCCTACGAGCAGTACTTC.

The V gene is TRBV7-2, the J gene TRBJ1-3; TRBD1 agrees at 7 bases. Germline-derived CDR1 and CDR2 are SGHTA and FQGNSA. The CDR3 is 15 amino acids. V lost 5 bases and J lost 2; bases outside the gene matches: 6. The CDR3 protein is CASSLNQGAGNTIYF. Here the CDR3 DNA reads TGTGCCAGCAGCCTAAACCAGGGGGCTGGAAACACCATATATTTT.